The T cell receptor (beta chain) described here comes from a study of identifying expanded T cells in peripheral blood. Profiling relied on immunoSEQ multiplex PCR, and the TCRdb table lists in-frame clones only, not all of them. The table includes 75,000 to 95,000 clones, about 85% detected once. This CDR3 comprises 14 residues. V lost 5 bases and J 5 bases, leaving 16 bases between the germline ends. Germline CDR1 reads SGHDT; CDR2 reads YYEEEE. The origin of this receptor is a person aged 18-69 years in good health. The chain is built from TRBV5-6 and TRBJ1-1; no definite D call. Source material: blood. CDR3 sequence (DNA): TGTGCCAGCAGGAAGGACCTGGTGGGGACTGAAGCTTTCTTT. This gives the protein CASRKDLVGTEAFF.